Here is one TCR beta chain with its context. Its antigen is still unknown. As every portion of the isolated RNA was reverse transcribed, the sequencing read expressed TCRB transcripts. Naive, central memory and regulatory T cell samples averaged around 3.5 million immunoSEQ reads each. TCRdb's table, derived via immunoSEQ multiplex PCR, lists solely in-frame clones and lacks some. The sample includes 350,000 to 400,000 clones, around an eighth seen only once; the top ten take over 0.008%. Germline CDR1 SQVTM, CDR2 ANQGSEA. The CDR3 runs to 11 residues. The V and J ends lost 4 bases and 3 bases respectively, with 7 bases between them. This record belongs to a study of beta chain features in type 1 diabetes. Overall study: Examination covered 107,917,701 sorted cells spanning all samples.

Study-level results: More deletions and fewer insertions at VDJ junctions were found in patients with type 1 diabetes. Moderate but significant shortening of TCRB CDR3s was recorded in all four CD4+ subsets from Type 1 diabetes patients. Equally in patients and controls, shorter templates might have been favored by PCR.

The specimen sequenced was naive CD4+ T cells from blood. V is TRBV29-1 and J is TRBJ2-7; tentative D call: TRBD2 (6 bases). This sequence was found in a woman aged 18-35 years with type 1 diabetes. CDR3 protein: CSVVSGYEQYF. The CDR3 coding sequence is TGCAGCGTTGTTAGCGGCTACGAGCAGTACTTC.